This T cell receptor beta chain is from a study of blood T cell repertoires in COVID-19. Study details: From T cells, B-cell-depleted T cells, or PBMCs came the material, which was cDNA or gDNA.

Data came from immunoSEQ multiplex PCR; TCRdb stores just in-frame clones and leaves some out. The repertoire holds 250,000 to 300,000 clones, with under 90% as singletons. Germline lookup yields CDR1 ENHRY and CDR2 SYGVKD. Trimming took 7 bases from V and 2 from J, leaving 11 bases between them. The CDR3 covers 13 residues. The receptor comes from a man aged 50-60 years with acute or convalescent COVID-19. Sequenced material: peripheral blood. The chain is built from TRBV10-3 and TRBJ2-5, with D perhaps TRBD2 (5 bases). The CDR3 region has the DNA TGTGCCATCATAGGGCCGGGACAAGAGACCCAGTACTTC. Translated: CAIIGPGQETQYF.